This TCR beta chain was captured in a study of identical twins. The V gene lost 3 bases and the J gene lost 5 bases, with 14 bases spanning the gap. The CDR3 has 14 amino acids. The germline V gene has CDR1 SGHRS and CDR2 YFSETQ. One entry per CDR3 protein, called by TCRdb with MiXCR from the 5' RACE reads. The data hold around 280,000 distinct CDR3 sequences, with about 8% observed a single time. This clonotype was counted at least ten times. The data also belong to a second study, concerning yellow fever vaccine responses in identical twins.

J is TRBJ1-1 and V is TRBV5-1; D call uncertain. Input material: memory (CD45RO+) T cells sorted from blood. The clonotype comes from a woman in her late teens or twenties in good health. CDR3 residues: CASSSVPGGTEAFF. In DNA form, the CDR3 reads TGCGCCAGCAGCTCGGTCCCGGGAGGGACTGAAGCTTTCTTT.